The 14 T cell receptor beta chains given below trace back to one sample, sequenced in a study of cytomegalovirus exposure and HLA in healthy donors. PCR employed 60 Vbeta and 13 Jbeta primers. TCRdb's table, derived via immunoSEQ multiplex PCR, lists solely in-frame clones and lacks some. The table shows under 150,000 clones, with roughly 80% occurring only once. The sequenced sample consisted of PBMCs. The receptors were sampled from a man aged 35 to 55 in good health and CMV-seronegative.

This clone was detected only a few times. The rearrangement uses TRBV28 and TRBJ1-2; unclear D gene. CDR1 is MDHEN, CDR2 SYDVKM, per germline. Deletions cut 4 bases from V and 6 bases from J, with 9 bases between. The CDR3 has 12 amino acids. CDR3 in amino acids: CASSSNLNGYTF. The CDR3 coding sequence is TGTGCCAGCAGTTCTAACCTAAATGGCTACACCTTC.

The rearrangement uses TRBV7-9 and TRBJ2-5, with 8 bases identical to TRBD1. The DNA matches TRBJ2-7 better at its end, which makes the J call doubtful. The CDR3 consists of 16 residues. Germline V gene lookup returns CDR1 SEHNR and CDR2 FQNEAQ (reference sequence). CDR3 nucleotides: TGTGCCAGCACCGACCCGGGGACAGGAAGCTCCTACGAGCAGTACTTC. This gives the protein CASTDPGTGSSYEQYF.

This chain connects TRBV29-1 to TRBJ1-1; the D is unclear. The CDR3 length is 13 residues. From germline, CDR1 is SQVTM and CDR2 ANQGSEA. V lost 5 bases and J lost 1, with 11 bases in between. CDR3 DNA: TGCAGCGTTCTCCCAGACTCGAACACTGAAGCTTTCTTT. The encoded protein is CSVLPDSNTEAFF.

About this clone: The sample carries other DNA sequences with the same CDR3. The chain uses TRBV29-1 and TRBJ2-7, with D possibly being TRBD1 (6 bases). This CDR3 contains 12 residues. V lost 4 bases to trimming and J lost 1 base, with 8 bases between them. Germline V lookup: CDR1 SQVTM, CDR2 ANQGSEA. CDR3 protein: CSVGQGSYEQYF. In nucleotides, the CDR3 is TGCAGCGTTGGGCAGGGGTCCTACGAGCAGTACTTC.

The chain links TRBV10-3 to TRBJ2-3; possibly TRBD1 for D (6 bases). The CDR3 consists of 15 residues. V gave up 4 bases and J gave up 2 bases, with 13 bases separating them. The germline CDR1 and CDR2 sequences are ENHRY and SYGVKD. This chain's CDR3 is CAISGTDRTTDTQYF. CDR3 bases: TGTGCCATCAGTGGGACAGATAGAACCACAGATACGCAGTATTTT.

V usage is TRBV5-4 and J usage is TRBJ2-1, with unresolved D. The CDR3 loop spans 12 amino acids. V was clipped by 3 bases and J by 6 bases, with 7 bases between them. Germline V gene data show CDR1 as SGHNT and CDR2 as YYREEE (reference sequence). CDR3 in DNA: TGTGCCAGCAGCTCCTATAGCAATGAGCAGTTCTTC. Translated: CASSSYSNEQFF.

V is TRBV19 and J is TRBJ1-1; perhaps TRBD1 as D (6 bases). Looked up from germline, CDR1 is LNHDA and CDR2 is SQIVND (reference sequence). The CDR3 sequence is 14 residues long. V shed 3 bases and J shed 4 bases, with 12 bases lying between them. The CDR3 region is CASSITGRSTEAFF. CDR3 coding DNA: TGTGCCAGTAGTATCACAGGGCGGAGCACTGAAGCTTTCTTT.

This clone came up a few times. In DNA, the CDR3 is TGTGCCAGCGCCCAAGAGGACGAGCAGTACTTC. Amino acid sequence: CASAQEDEQYF. The V call is TRBV9, the J call TRBJ2-7; D is ambiguous. The V gene's germline CDR1 is SGDLS and CDR2 YYNGEE. This CDR3 region has 11 residues. V lost 7 bases, J lost 5 bases, and 10 bases lay in between.

The chain combines TRBV20-1 with TRBJ2-7, with D possibly being TRBD2 (6 bases). CDR3 length: 11 residues. Trimming took off 3 bases at V and 6 bases at J, with 9 bases between the two ends. Germline V lookup: CDR1 DFQATT, CDR2 SNEGSKA (reference sequence). CDR3 DNA sequence: TGCAGTGCTAGTACTAGCTGCGAGCAGTACTTC. It yields the protein CSASTSCEQYF.

This clone was counted a single time. The chain uses TRBV10-3 and TRBJ2-1; D is perhaps TRBD1 (6 bases). The CDR3 has 12 residues. The V end was cut by 4 bases, the J end by 8 bases, with 9 bases between. The germline V gene encodes CDR1 ENHRY and CDR2 SYGVKD. Here the CDR3 DNA reads TGTGCCATCAGTGTTACAGGGCATGAGCAGTTCTTC. This encodes CAISVTGHEQFF.

V and J are TRBV5-1 and TRBJ2-1, with 13 positions matching TRBD2. The germline CDR1 and CDR2 sequences are SGHRS and YFSETQ. CDR3 length equals 14 residues. V shed 0 bases and J 9 bases; nucleotides not matched to a gene: 0. CDR3 region: CASSLGTSGSEQFF. CDR3 coding DNA: TGCGCCAGCAGCTTGGGGACTAGCGGGAGTGAGCAGTTCTTC.

V usage is TRBV7-9 and J usage is TRBJ1-1, with D possibly matching TRBD1 (6 bases). Between the trimmed V and J ends, which lost 2 bases and 7 bases, there was a span of 11 bases. CDR1 is SEHNR, CDR2 FQNEAQ, per germline (reference sequence). The CDR3 is made up of 13 amino acids. The CDR3 here is CASSLTGSLEAFF. CDR3 coding DNA: TGTGCCAGCAGCTTAACAGGGTCGCTTGAAGCTTTCTTT.

The V and J genes are TRBV30 and TRBJ1-2, with 8 bases aligning to TRBD1. V lost 3 bases and J lost 3; bases outside the gene matches: 3. The CDR3 has 13 amino acids. CDR1 GTSNPN and CDR2 SVGIG come from the germline V gene (reference sequence). The CDR3 sequence: CAWRDRAYYGYTF. The CDR3, as DNA: TGTGCCTGGAGGGACAGGGCCTACTATGGCTACACCTTC.

The chain carries TRBV5-1 and TRBJ2-3, with 10 bases aligning to TRBD2. Germline V gene lookup returns CDR1 SGHRS and CDR2 YFSETQ. V lost 1 base to trimming and J lost 4 bases; unmatched junction nucleotides: 12. CDR3 length: 18 amino acids. The DNA of the CDR3 is TGCGCCAGCAGCTTGTCAGGGGGTGGGCTAGCGGGGGCAGATACGCAGTATTTT. Translated, it gives CASSLSGGGLAGADTQYF.